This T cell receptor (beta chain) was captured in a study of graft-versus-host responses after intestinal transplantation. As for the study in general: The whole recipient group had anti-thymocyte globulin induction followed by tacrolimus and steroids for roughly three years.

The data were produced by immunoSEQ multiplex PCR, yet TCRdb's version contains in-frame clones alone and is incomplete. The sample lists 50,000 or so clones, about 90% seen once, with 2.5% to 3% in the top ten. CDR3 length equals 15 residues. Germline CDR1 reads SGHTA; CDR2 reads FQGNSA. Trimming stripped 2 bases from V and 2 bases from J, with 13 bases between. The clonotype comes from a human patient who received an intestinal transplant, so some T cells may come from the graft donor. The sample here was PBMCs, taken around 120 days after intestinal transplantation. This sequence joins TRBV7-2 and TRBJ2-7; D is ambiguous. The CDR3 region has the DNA TGTGCCAGCAGCTTAAGGGCTAGGCCCACCTACGAGCAGTACTTC. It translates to CASSLRARPTYEQYF.